Listed below are T cell receptor beta chains from one sample, sequenced in a study of blood T cell repertoires in COVID-19. Sequenced by immunoSEQ multiplex PCR; TCRdb stores in-frame clones only, minus some. The repertoire consists of 250,000 to 300,000 clones, with more than 75% occurring once and the leading ten covering approximately 2%. The material sequenced was PBMCs or T cells enriched from blood (not recorded which). The receptor source for this set is a woman in her sixties or seventies in a cohort exposed to, infected with or recovered from COVID-19 (not recorded which). The CDR3 runs from the conserved cysteine through the conserved F or W. Each record gives: clone size, D gene, J gene, V gene, CDR3 length, CDR3 protein, CDR3 DNA. A D gene is named only where the DNA matches it firmly. Expanded clones are given a class, and other clones once, few, many or no size at all.

size: -
D: TRBD1
J: TRBJ2-7
V: TRBV27
length: 16
CDR3: CANLLLFWDRGNEQYF
DNA: TGTGCCAACCTGCTTCTCTTTTGGGACAGGGGGAACGAGCAGTACTTC

size: -
D: TRBD2
J: TRBJ2-1
V: TRBV19
length: 16
CDR3: CASSMDTSGAYNEQFF
DNA: TGTGCCAGTAGTATGGACACTAGCGGGGCCTACAATGAGCAGTTCTTC

size: -
D: TRBD1
J: TRBJ1-6
V: TRBV19
length: 17
CDR3: CASSGPTGGWWDSPLHF
DNA: TGTGCCAGTAGTGGGCCTACAGGGGGCTGGTGGGATTCACCCCTCCACTTT

size: -
D: TRBD2
J: TRBJ2-3
V: TRBV5-4
length: 15
CDR3: CASSLRTSGEDTQYF
DNA: TGTGCCAGCAGCTTGAGGACTAGCGGGGAAGATACGCAGTATTTT

size: -
D: -
J: TRBJ1-2
V: TRBV12-3/TRBV12-4
length: 13
CDR3: CASSPDSTYGYTF
DNA: TGTGCCAGCAGTCCGGACAGTACCTATGGCTACACCTTC

size: -
D: TRBD1
J: TRBJ2-7
V: TRBV28
length: 16
CDR3: CASSLLTGGPAYEQYF
DNA: TGTGCCAGCAGTCTATTGACAGGGGGTCCTGCCTACGAGCAGTACTTC

size: -
D: -
J: TRBJ2-3
V: TRBV7-2
length: 13
CDR3: CASSFTLGDTQYF
DNA: TGTGCCAGCAGCTTTACCCTCGGAGATACGCAGTATTTT

size: -
D: TRBD1
J: TRBJ1-1
V: TRBV5-1
length: 14
CDR3: CASSVRDRGTEAFF
DNA: TGCGCCAGCAGCGTCCGGGACAGGGGGACTGAAGCTTTCTTT

size: -
D: TRBD1
J: TRBJ2-7
V: TRBV11-2
length: 14
CDR3: CASSYLTGAYEQYF
DNA: TGTGCCAGCAGTTATCTTACAGGGGCCTACGAGCAGTACTTC

size: -
D: -
J: TRBJ2-7
V: TRBV25-1
length: 15
CDR3: CASSGSGYSSYEQYF
DNA: TGTGCCAGCAGTGGGAGCGGGTATAGCTCCTACGAGCAGTACTTC

size: -
D: -
J: TRBJ2-7
V: TRBV24-1
length: 13
CDR3: CATSDSTRTEQYF
DNA: TGTGCCACCAGTGACTCAACTAGGACCGAGCAGTACTTC

size: -
D: -
J: TRBJ1-1
V: TRBV19
length: 13
CDR3: CASRAQGDTEAFF
DNA: TGTGCCAGTAGGGCCCAGGGCGACACTGAAGCTTTCTTT

size: -
D: -
J: TRBJ1-5
V: TRBV11-2
length: 15
CDR3: CASSLGQPGGQPQHF
DNA: TGTGCCAGCAGCTTAGGACAGCCGGGCGGTCAGCCCCAGCATTTT

size: -
D: -
J: TRBJ1-1
V: TRBV6-5
length: 11
CDR3: CASKGTHEAFF
DNA: TGTGCCAGCAAGGGGACTCATGAAGCTTTCTTT

size: -
D: -
J: TRBJ2-3
V: TRBV9
length: 14
CDR3: CASSVQGLGDTQYF
DNA: TGTGCCAGCAGCGTCCAGGGACTGGGAGATACGCAGTATTTT

size: -
D: TRBD1
J: TRBJ2-2
V: TRBV3-1/TRBV3-2
length: 17
CDR3: CASSQYGQAANTGELFF
DNA: TGTGCTAGCAGCCAATACGGACAGGCAGCGAACACCGGGGAGCTGTTTTTT

size: few
D: TRBD1
J: TRBJ1-2
V: TRBV28
length: 15
CDR3: CASSTRDRVRGGYTF
DNA: TGTGCCAGCAGTACCCGGGACAGGGTAAGAGGCGGCTACACCTTC

size: once
D: TRBD1
J: TRBJ2-3
V: TRBV2
length: 19
CDR3: CASSLRATRQGVSTDTQYF
DNA: TGTGCCAGCAGTCTAAGGGCGACTCGACAGGGGGTTTCCACAGATACGCAGTATTTT

size: once
D: -
J: TRBJ2-1
V: TRBV6-5
length: 14
CDR3: CASRPRGNNDEQFF
DNA: TGTGCCAGCAGACCTAGGGGTAATAACGATGAGCAGTTCTTC

size: -
D: TRBD1
J: TRBJ1-5
V: TRBV6-2/TRBV6-3
length: 14
CDR3: CASSKAQGNQPQHF
DNA: TGTGCCAGCAGTAAAGCACAGGGGAATCAGCCCCAGCATTTT

size: once
D: -
J: TRBJ1-3
V: TRBV6-1
length: 16
CDR3: CASSEAIRVPGNTIYF
DNA: TGTGCCAGCAGTGAAGCGATCAGGGTACCTGGAAACACCATATATTTT

size: -
D: TRBD1
J: TRBJ2-7
V: TRBV4-2
length: 15
CDR3: CASSQGDRGSYEQYF
DNA: TGTGCCAGCAGCCAAGGGGACAGGGGCTCCTACGAGCAGTACTTC

size: -
D: -
J: TRBJ1-2
V: TRBV30
length: 12
CDR3: CAWSREGYGYTF
DNA: TGTGCCTGGAGTAGGGAGGGGTATGGCTACACCTTC

size: -
D: TRBD1
J: TRBJ1-2
V: TRBV5-1
length: 14
CDR3: CASSLGQGYDGYTF
DNA: TGCGCCAGCAGCTTGGGACAGGGTTACGATGGCTACACCTTC

size: -
D: -
J: TRBJ2-7
V: TRBV27
length: 12
CDR3: CASGLNLYEQYF
DNA: TGTGCCAGCGGACTAAACCTCTACGAGCAGTACTTC

size: -
D: -
J: TRBJ1-6
V: TRBV6-1
length: 15
CDR3: CASSEERTAGTPLHF
DNA: TGTGCCAGCAGTGAAGAGAGGACGGCCGGGACACCCCTCCACTTT

size: -
D: -
J: TRBJ2-1
V: TRBV28
length: 15
CDR3: CASSSPGLGYNEQFF
DNA: TGTGCCAGCAGTTCGCCGGGACTGGGCTACAATGAGCAGTTCTTC

size: few
D: -
J: TRBJ2-1
V: TRBV2
length: 13
CDR3: CASSETLAREQFF
DNA: TGTGCCAGCAGTGAGACCCTAGCGAGGGAGCAGTTCTTC

size: once
D: TRBD1
J: TRBJ1-5
V: TRBV27
length: 15
CDR3: CASRLDRAHNQPQHF
DNA: TGTGCCAGCAGACTGGACAGGGCACACAATCAGCCCCAGCATTTT

size: -
D: TRBD2
J: TRBJ2-1
V: TRBV28
length: 16
CDR3: CASSGTSGGSYNEQFF
DNA: TGTGCCAGCAGCGGGACTAGCGGAGGCTCCTACAATGAGCAGTTCTTC

size: -
D: TRBD2
J: TRBJ2-1
V: TRBV4-1
length: 12
CDR3: CASSQTAGEQFF
DNA: TGCGCCAGCAGCCAAACAGCGGGGGAGCAGTTCTTC

size: -
D: -
J: TRBJ2-7
V: TRBV19
length: 14
CDR3: CASSQTGNRYEQYF
DNA: TGTGCCAGTAGCCAAACAGGGAACCGCTACGAGCAGTACTTC

size: -
D: TRBD2
J: TRBJ2-1
V: TRBV6-5
length: 15
CDR3: CASSYSILGEGEQFF
DNA: TGTGCCAGCAGTTACTCGATTCTAGGGGAGGGTGAGCAGTTCTTC

size: -
D: -
J: TRBJ2-4
V: TRBV20-1
length: 11
CDR3: CSALLGYIQYF
DNA: TGCAGTGCTTTACTAGGTTACATTCAGTACTTC

size: -
D: TRBD1
J: TRBJ2-5
V: TRBV11-2
length: 15
CDR3: CASSLIGTGVETQYF
DNA: TGTGCCAGCAGCTTAATCGGGACAGGGGTAGAGACCCAGTACTTC

size: -
D: TRBD1
J: TRBJ2-2
V: TRBV11-3
length: 15
CDR3: CASSLSTGGRGGLFF
DNA: TGTGCCAGCAGCTTGTCAACAGGGGGTCGCGGTGGGCTGTTTTTT

size: -
D: TRBD1
J: TRBJ1-3
V: TRBV30
length: 15
CDR3: CAWSGTGAGGNTIYF
DNA: TGTGCCTGGAGTGGGACAGGGGCTGGAGGAAACACCATATATTTT

size: -
D: -
J: TRBJ2-1
V: TRBV28
length: 14
CDR3: CASSLQGRVNEQFF
DNA: TGTGCCAGCAGTTTACAGGGTCGGGTCAATGAGCAGTTCTTC

size: -
D: -
J: TRBJ2-7
V: TRBV2
length: 13
CDR3: CASTGRSSYEQYF
DNA: TGTGCCAGCACCGGAAGGAGCTCCTACGAGCAGTACTTC

size: -
D: -
J: TRBJ2-7
V: TRBV30
length: 12
CDR3: CAWTGSRYEQYF
DNA: TGTGCCTGGACAGGGTCTAGGTACGAGCAGTACTTC

size: -
D: -
J: TRBJ2-5
V: TRBV5-4
length: 14
CDR3: CASSLVGVQETQYF
DNA: TGTGCCAGCAGCTTGGTGGGCGTACAAGAGACCCAGTACTTC

size: -
D: TRBD1
J: TRBJ2-2
V: TRBV7-3
length: 17
CDR3: CASSPTVTGGVSGELFF
DNA: TGTGCCAGCAGCCCTACCGTGACAGGGGGAGTTTCCGGGGAGCTGTTTTTT

size: -
D: -
J: TRBJ2-5
V: TRBV11-3
length: 15
CDR3: CASSLGDKERETQYF
DNA: TGTGCCAGCAGCTTAGGGGACAAGGAAAGGGAGACCCAGTACTTC